The clone carrying this T cell receptor beta chain was seen a few times. What it binds is not known. TCRdb used MiXCR to reprocess the reads, holding one entry per CDR3 protein. Of over 100,000 distinct CDR3 sequences detected, about 30% appear once; the ten largest clones hold roughly 81%. The data are from a study of T cell repertoires in cytomegalovirus infection. General study results and limits: The response measured ex vivo was dominated by TCR beta clonotypes (HLA-C-restricted and CMV-specific).

The V and J ends lost 4 bases and 10 bases respectively, with 11 bases between them. The CDR3 loop spans 12 amino acids. The germline V gene encodes CDR1 SEHNR and CDR2 FQNEAQ (reference sequence). Material: CD8+ T cells from cultured PBMCs, obtained from culture after CMV antigen stimulation. The receptor was derived from a human donor in good health (CMV status not recorded). Some clones in this sample may be carry-over from other donors' samples. The chain carries TRBV7-9 and TRBJ2-1; TRBD2 might be the D (5 bases). This CDR3 reads CASSYVRREQFF. The CDR3 bases are TGTGCCAGCAGCTACGTTAGGAGGGAGCAGTTCTTC.